These 30 T cell receptor beta chains were sequenced from one sample in a study of glioma-infiltrating T cells (TCRdb year 2016). The instrument given in TCRdb is Illumina MiSeq. TCR alpha and beta CDR3 regions were amplified with the iRepertoire nested amplicon-rescue multiplex PCR (arm-PCR) platform from RNA. The raw public data were reprocessed by TCRdb itself: fastp quality trimming at Q25, MiXCR clonotype calling, in-frame beta chains only. All rows with the same CDR3 protein become a single entry with the most common DNA and genes. For this sample the table gives more than 300,000 distinct CDR3 sequences, of which 41% were detected only once. Of the sample, around 11% is held by the ten largest clones. The material sequenced was glioma tissue, nonneoplastic brain tissue, or PBMCs (not recorded which). These TCRs come from a human donor with low-grade glioma or glioblastoma, undergoing nonglioma brain surgery, or in good health (not recorded which).

This clonotype was found a few times. The V and J genes are TRBV6-1 and TRBJ1-2; D remains unclear. CDR1 and CDR2 from the germline V gene are MNHNS and SASEGT. This CDR3 has 13 amino acids. V was pared by 3 bases and J by 5 bases, with 10 bases between. CDR3 sequence reads: CASSDWRAYGYTF. The CDR3 nucleotides read TGTGCCAGCAGTGATTGGAGGGCATATGGCTACACCTTC.

This clonotype has just a few counts. The chain links TRBV9 to TRBJ2-3, with D possibly being TRBD1 (5 bases). V lost 2 bases and J lost 4, with 5 bases in between. The CDR3 totals 12 residues. CDR1 is SGDLS, CDR2 YYNGEE, per germline. In DNA, the CDR3 is TGTGCCAGCAGCGTGGGGCCAGATACGCAGTATTTT. Its protein is CASSVGPDTQYF.

The rearrangement uses TRBV28 and TRBJ2-4, with 7 bases that match TRBD2. From germline, CDR1 is MDHEN and CDR2 SYDVKM. CDR3 size: 15 residues. V shed 6 bases and J 4 bases; nucleotides not matched to a gene: 9. The DNA of the CDR3 is TGTGCCAGCAGCCCTTGGGGGGGTTGGAAAAACATTCAGTACTTC. Its protein product is CASSPWGGWKNIQYF. The full variable domain, with the rest looked up from reference TRBV28 and TRBJ2-4, is DVKVTQSSRYLVKRTGEKVFLECVQDMDHENMFWYRQDPGLGLRLIYFSYDVKMKEKGDIPEGYSVSREKKERFSLILESASTNQTSMYLCASSPWGGWKNIQYFGAGTRLSVL.

With regard to this clonotype: Lacking the conserved final phenylalanine or tryptophan, this CDR3 likely reflects a read error. This sequence joins TRBV6-2 or TRBV6-3 and TRBJ2-1; a possible D gene is TRBD2 (5 bases). The V gene lost 7 bases and the J gene lost 7 bases, with 17 bases spanning the gap. This CDR3 region has 14 residues. Germline assignment: CDR1 MNHEY and CDR2 SVGEGT. Written as DNA, the CDR3 is TGTGCCAGCACTCGCCCTCTTAGCGCTAATGAGCAGTTCTAC. It yields the protein CASTRPLSANEQFY.

The sample holds one count of this clonotype. The rearrangement uses TRBV4-2 and TRBJ1-1, with D hard to call. CDR3 size: 14 residues. Germline lookup yields CDR1 LGHNA and CDR2 YNFKEQ. Deletions cut 1 base from V and 6 bases from J, with 12 bases between. CDR3 in amino acids: CASSQVMGRSEAFF. The CDR3 DNA sequence: TGTGCCAGCAGCCAAGTAATGGGGAGGTCTGAAGCTTTCTTT.

V gene TRBV7-9 combines with J gene TRBJ2-1; TRBD2 aligns across 12 bases. Germline CDR1 and CDR2: SEHNR and FQNEAQ (reference sequence). This CDR3 has 18 amino acids. With V trimmed by 1 base and J by 3 bases, 7 bases remained unmatched. The DNA for the CDR3 is TGTGCCAGCAGCTTAGTACGGACTAGCGGGGCTAGCTACAATGAGCAGTTCTTC. It specifies CASSLVRTSGASYNEQFF.

Worth noting for this clonotype: One junction end does not reproduce the germline sequence, and a read error may be involved. This rearrangement joins TRBV7-3 to TRBJ2-7; D remains ambiguous. The CDR3 has 13 amino acids. CDR1 is SGHTA and CDR2 is FQGTGA in the germline V gene. The DNA for the CDR3 is TGTGCCAGCAGCTACGCGACACTGAACGAGCGGTACTTC. Translated, it gives CASSYATLNERYF.

The chain recombines TRBV20-1 with TRBJ2-1; a weak D match, TRBD2 (6 bases). CDR1 is DFQATT, CDR2 SNEGSKA, per germline (reference sequence). Deletions cut 6 bases from V and 4 bases from J, with 19 bases between. The CDR3 is made up of 15 amino acids. This CDR3 reads CSAASTRGGYNEQFF. As DNA, the CDR3 is TGCAGTGCCGCCTCGACTAGAGGCGGGTACAATGAGCAGTTCTTC.

As to this clonotype: A read error is likely here: a far larger clone is one base away. The gene calls are TRBV27 and TRBJ2-1; D not certain. The CDR3 is made up of 13 amino acids. The germline V gene has CDR1 MNHEY and CDR2 SMNVEV (reference sequence). The CDR3 sequence is CASSLGSYNEKFF. Here the CDR3 DNA reads TGTGCCAGCAGTTTGGGCTCCTACAATGAGAAGTTCTTC.

The rearrangement uses TRBV27 and TRBJ2-1; D remains unclear. The CDR3 runs 14 residues. V was clipped by 0 bases and J by 8 bases, with 11 bases between them. Germline-derived CDR1 and CDR2 are MNHEY and SMNVEV (reference sequence). DNA of the CDR3: TGTGCCAGCAGTTTATCCGGTTCCACCTATGAGCAGTTCTTC. It codes for CASSLSGSTYEQFF.

V usage is TRBV12-3 or TRBV12-4 and J usage is TRBJ1-1; D is unresolved. This CDR3 has 16 residues. Between the trimmed V and J ends, which lost 6 bases and 3 bases, there was a span of 20 bases. For the CDR3, the DNA is TGTGCCAGCAGCCCCCTAAGGTGGGCCTCGGACACTGAAGCTTTCTTT. It codes for CASSPLRWASDTEAFF.

V usage is TRBV6-1 and J usage is TRBJ2-7; D uncertain. CDR1 is MNHNS, CDR2 SASEGT, per germline. V gave up 4 bases and J gave up 0 bases, with 7 bases separating them. The length of the CDR3 is 13 residues. The CDR3 spells CASSVKGSYEQYF. The CDR3 bases are TGTGCCAGCAGTGTGAAGGGCTCCTACGAGCAGTACTTC.

The table lists this clonotype with a count of one. A much larger clone is a single base away; this may be a read error. V gene TRBV6-6 combines with J gene TRBJ1-1; D is ambiguous. Germline V lookup: CDR1 MNHNY, CDR2 SVGAGI (reference sequence). The CDR3 has 14 residues. The CDR3 region is CASSGGPLNTETFF. The CDR3 DNA follows: TGTGCCAGCAGTGGAGGACCCCTGAACACTGAAACTTTCTTT.

The chain carries TRBV4-1 and TRBJ2-7; the match to TRBD1 covers 7 bases. V gave up 3 bases and J gave up 3 bases; unmatched junction bases: 8. There are 15 residues in the CDR3. Germline V gene sequence: CDR1 MGHRA, CDR2 YSYEKL. CDR3 amino acids: CASSQPGQRIYEQYF. The CDR3 coding sequence is TGCGCCAGCAGCCAGCCGGGACAGAGAATCTACGAGCAGTACTTC.

J is TRBJ2-7 and V is TRBV27; no firm D call. Trimming left V 7 bases short and J 9 bases short, with 16 bases between. CDR1 MNHEY and CDR2 SMNVEV come from the germline V gene (reference sequence). The CDR3 spans 12 residues. CDR3 sequence (DNA): TGTGCCAGCACTCGGACCACAGATACGCAGTACTTC. This codes for CASTRTTDTQYF.

The chain is built from TRBV20-1 and TRBJ2-3; TRBD2 agrees at 7 bases. J was trimmed by 4 bases and V by 1 base; bases with no gene match: 11. The V gene's germline CDR1 is DFQATT and CDR2 SNEGSKA (reference sequence). CDR3 length: 16 residues. The CDR3 sequence: CSARGHGRSMSDTQYF. CDR3 in DNA: TGCAGTGCTAGAGGGCACGGGAGGAGTATGTCAGATACGCAGTATTTT.

With regard to this clonotype: A much larger clone is a single base away; this may be a read error. V is TRBV6-5 and J is TRBJ2-1; 7 nucleotides agree with TRBD2. With 2 bases clipped from V and 2 bases from J, the junction kept 6 bases outside the gene matches. Germline CDR1 is MNHEY and CDR2 is SVGAGI. The CDR3 loop spans 16 amino acids. In nucleotides, the CDR3 is TGTGCCAGCAGTTACGCCGCGGGAGACGCCTACAATGAGCAGTTCTTC. Encoded protein: CASSYAAGDAYNEQFF.

The chain recombines TRBV6-5 with TRBJ2-7; TRBD2 is a possible D gene (6 bases). The CDR3 runs to 15 residues. Per germline, CDR1 MNHEY and CDR2 SVGAGI. Trimming shortened V by 5 bases and J by 2 bases, and 16 bases separated the two germline ends. This chain's CDR3 is CASSTDRDLPYEQYF. In DNA, the CDR3 is TGTGCCAGCAGTACAGACCGGGACTTACCCTACGAGCAGTACTTC.

This clonotype was picked up a small number of times. The genes are TRBV10-2 and TRBJ2-7; D might be TRBD2 (6 bases). Germline values: CDR1 WSHSY, CDR2 SAAADI. The CDR3 is made up of 11 amino acids. Trimming pared 6 bases from V and 3 bases from J, leaving 6 bases between. The chain's CDR3 is CASRDYYEQYF. The CDR3 DNA reads TGCGCCAGCAGGGACTACTACGAGCAGTACTTC.

This sequence joins TRBV20-1 and TRBJ2-7, with D tentatively TRBD2 (5 bases). The CDR3 length is 14 residues. V lost 8 bases to trimming and J lost 2 bases, with 19 bases between them. Looked up from germline, CDR1 is DFQATT and CDR2 is SNEGSKA (reference sequence). For the CDR3, the DNA is TGCAGTATGCCGCGAATAGCGAAACCCTACGAGCAGTACTTC. Amino acid sequence: CSMPRIAKPYEQYF.

Details on this clonotype: At one boundary the junction diverges from the germline segment, which might be a read error. The chain links TRBV27 to TRBJ2-5; D is perhaps TRBD1 (5 bases). The CDR3 is 14 residues long. Germline assignment: CDR1 MNHEY and CDR2 SMNVEV (reference sequence). The CDR3 region is CASSGTGYQEAQYF. The CDR3 nucleotides are TGTGCCAGCAGCGGTACAGGATACCAAGAGGCCCAGTACTTC.

This chain joins TRBV19 and TRBJ2-6; 7 nucleotides match TRBD1. There are 15 residues in the CDR3. Losses at the gene ends were 8 bases for V and 0 bases for J; bases not matched to a gene: 4. Looked up from germline, CDR1 is LNHDA and CDR2 is SQIVND (reference sequence). The CDR3 DNA is TGTGCCAGTGGGACAGTTTTCTCTGGGGCCAACGTCCTGACTTTC. It is translated as CASGTVFSGANVLTF.

Only one count was recorded for this clonotype. In DNA, the CDR3 is TGTGCCAGCAGCCTATTTGGGGACAATGAGCAGTTCTTC. This encodes CASSLFGDNEQFF. V gene TRBV6-2 or TRBV6-3 combines with J gene TRBJ2-1; no firm D call. The ends were cut back, 6 bases at V and 5 bases at J, with 11 bases in the middle. The CDR3 covers 13 residues. Germline V gives CDR1 MNHEY, CDR2 SVGEGT.

This chain uses TRBV6-9 with TRBJ1-5, with 8 bases matching TRBD1. This CDR3 is 19 amino acids long. Unmatched junction bases numbered 15, after V lost 3 bases and J lost 2 bases. CDR1 is MNHGY and CDR2 is SVAAGI in the germline V gene. The CDR3 region has the DNA TGTGCCAGCAGTTACCACCCTGACAGGGGCGTATATGGCAATCAGCCCCAGCATTTT. This encodes CASSYHPDRGVYGNQPQHF.

V gene TRBV7-9 combines with J gene TRBJ1-1; 8 bases are shared with TRBD1. Germline V gene lookup returns CDR1 SEHNR and CDR2 FQNEAQ (reference sequence). V was pared by 5 bases and J by 3 bases, with 14 bases of the junction left unmatched. This CDR3 is 17 amino acids long. DNA for the CDR3: TGTGCCAGCAGCCCCCCAGGGGGCAGAAGGTCGTACACTGAAGCTTTCTTT. Translating it yields CASSPPGGRRSYTEAFF.

With regard to this clonotype: This may come from a read error, since a much larger clone is one base off. V and J are TRBV20-1 and TRBJ1-2; TRBD1 might be the D (5 bases). V lost 5 bases to trimming and J lost 13 bases, with 8 bases between them. The CDR3 sequence is 8 residues long. CDR1 and CDR2 from the germline V gene are DFQATT and SNEGSKA (reference sequence). The CDR3 is CSAGQGTF. The CDR3 bases are TGCAGTGCTGGACAAGGCACCTTC.

V is TRBV6-6 and J is TRBJ1-4; D perhaps matches TRBD1 (5 bases). Trimming pared 2 bases from V and 0 bases from J, leaving 16 bases between. The CDR3 has 18 amino acids. CDR1 MNHNY and CDR2 SVGAGI come from the germline V gene (reference sequence). The CDR3 DNA reads as TGTGCCAGCAGTTACCCTGGGACCCTCAAGTCAACTAATGAAAAACTGTTTTTT. This sequence encodes CASSYPGTLKSTNEKLFF.

This chain joins TRBV2 and TRBJ2-1; perhaps TRBD2 as D (6 bases). The germline V and J ends were trimmed by 10 bases and 0 bases, with 16 bases remaining between them. CDR1 is SNHLY, CDR2 FYNNEI, per germline. CDR3 length equals 15 residues. The CDR3 reads CATKTSLSSYNEQFF. The DNA of the CDR3 is TGTGCCACCAAGACTAGTCTGAGCTCCTACAATGAGCAGTTCTTC.

The gene calls are TRBV27 and TRBJ2-6, with 7 bases aligning to TRBD1. V was clipped by 2 bases and J by 0 bases; unmatched bases: 4. Per the germline V gene, CDR1 is MNHEY and CDR2 is SMNVEV (reference sequence). This CDR3 spans 17 amino acids. The CDR3 nucleotides read TGTGCCAGCAGTTTACGGGACAGCCTCTCTGGGGCCAACGTCCTGACTTTC. This encodes CASSLRDSLSGANVLTF.

Concerning this clonotype itself: A much larger clone lies one base from this, so it may be a read error. The V and J genes are TRBV7-2 and TRBJ2-3; D remains ambiguous. Trimming took off 1 base at V and 2 bases at J, with 7 bases between the two ends. CDR1 is SGHTA and CDR2 is FQGNSA in the germline V gene. This CDR3 spans 14 amino acids. DNA of the CDR3: TGTGCCAGCAGCTTAGTGACGGACACAGATACGCAGTATTTT. Translating gives CASSLVTDTDTQYF.